Each of the 27 T cell receptor beta chains below was sequenced from the same sample in a study of T cells after yellow fever vaccination. Each CDR3 protein is one row after TCRdb ran MiXCR on the 5' RACE reads. The data contain fewer than 650,000 distinct CDR3 sequences, roughly a fifth of them singletons. This material consisted of PBMCs, taken roughly 20 days after the first yellow fever vaccination. Receptors originate from a man younger than 30 who received the YFV17D yellow fever vaccine.

The DNA of the CDR3 is TGTGCCAGCGGGAGGGCTAGCTCCTACGAGCAGTACGTC. Its translation: CASGRASSYEQYV. The chain is built from TRBV6-1 and TRBJ2-7, with TRBD2 matching 7 bases. Germline assignment: CDR1 MNHNS and CDR2 SASEGT. The V gene end was trimmed by 8 bases and the J gene end by 0 bases; junction bases not matched to a gene: 4. The CDR3 is made up of 13 amino acids.

The chain links TRBV11-2 to TRBJ1-2; the match to TRBD1 covers 9 bases. Germline values: CDR1 SGHAT, CDR2 FQNNGV. The CDR3 totals 15 residues. Trimming cost V 4 bases and J 5 bases; bases outside gene matches: 8. The CDR3 loop reads CASSWGDRVIYGYTF. CDR3 sequence (DNA): TGTGCCAGCAGCTGGGGGGACAGGGTGATATATGGCTACACCTTC.

This clonotype was found many times. V gene TRBV7-2 combines with J gene TRBJ2-2; 8 bases align to TRBD1. The ends lost 5 bases at V and 7 bases at J; junction bases unmatched: 9. CDR1 SGHTA and CDR2 FQGNSA come from the germline V gene. The CDR3 has 15 residues. CDR3 DNA: TGTGCCAGCAGCCGCCCCCGGACAGGGTTCGGGGAGCTGTTTTTT. Protein: CASSRPRTGFGELFF.

This clonotype was observed a few times. The chain uses TRBV6-5 and TRBJ2-1; TRBD1 or TRBD2 may be the D gene (6 bases each). The germline V and J ends were trimmed by 5 bases and 8 bases, with 13 bases remaining between them. The CDR3 totals 13 residues. Germline V gene lookup returns CDR1 MNHEY and CDR2 SVGAGI. The CDR3 DNA follows: TGTGCCAGCAGTACAAAGGGGGGCGATGAGCAGTTCTTC. The encoded protein is CASSTKGGDEQFF.

This clonotype has only a few counts. This chain connects TRBV11-1 to TRBJ2-5; TRBD2 is a possible D gene (5 bases). Trimming pared 0 bases from V and 2 bases from J, leaving 13 bases between. Germline CDR1 and CDR2: SGHAT and FQDESV (reference sequence). This CDR3 comprises 16 residues. In nucleotides, the CDR3 is TGTGCCAGCAGCTTAGCTTTTAACCGAGGGCAAGAGACCCAGTACTTC. Translated, it gives CASSLAFNRGQETQYF. Full variable domain (outside the CDR3, taken from reference TRBV11-1 and TRBJ2-5): EAEVAQSPRYKITEKSQAVAFWCDPISGHATLYWYRQILGQGPELLVQFQDESVVDDSQLPKDRFSAERLKGVDSTLKIQPAELGDSAMYLCASSLAFNRGQETQYFGPGTRLLVL.

The rearrangement links TRBV20-1 to TRBJ2-3; 8 bases agree with TRBD2. This CDR3 comprises 15 residues. J gave up 6 bases and V 6 bases, and 14 bases lay outside the gene matches. Per germline, CDR1 DFQATT and CDR2 SNEGSKA (reference sequence). The CDR3 nucleotides read TGCAGTGCCCGTGCCGAAGCGGGGGCTAGGGATACGCAGTATTTT. It encodes CSARAEAGARDTQYF.

This clonotype appeared a few times. This sequence joins TRBV24-1 and TRBJ1-2; D remains ambiguous. V was cut by 6 bases and J by 4 bases, with 5 bases left in between. The CDR3 runs 11 residues. Germline V gene lookup returns CDR1 KGHDR and CDR2 SFDVKD. The CDR3 loop reads CATSRTYGYTF. DNA for the CDR3: TGTGCCACCAGTCGGACCTATGGCTACACCTTC.

This sequence joins TRBV20-1 and TRBJ1-1, with 9 bases aligning to TRBD1. The germline V gene has CDR1 DFQATT and CDR2 SNEGSKA (reference sequence). The CDR3 runs 15 residues. Unmatched junction bases numbered 8, after V lost 5 bases and J lost 1 base. DNA of the CDR3: TGCAGTGCTGCCCCCCCGGACAGGGGGAACACTGAAGCTTTCTTT. Translated: CSAAPPDRGNTEAFF.

At least ten counts were recorded for this clonotype. The rearrangement links TRBV23-1 to TRBJ2-1; no definite D call. TRBV23-1 falls under the ORF class, with uncertain function. V was clipped by 2 bases and J by 5 bases, with 10 bases between them. The CDR3 spans 14 residues. CDR3 coding DNA: TGCGCCAGCAGTCAACGAAAGTTCCACAATGAGCAGTTCTTC. This gives the protein CASSQRKFHNEQFF.

This clonotype was recorded a few times. The V and J genes are TRBV5-1 and TRBJ2-4, with 8 bases fitting TRBD2. CDR3 length equals 13 residues. Germline loops: CDR1 SGHRS, CDR2 YFSETQ. With V trimmed by 4 bases and J by 10 bases, 7 bases remained unmatched. In nucleotides, the CDR3 is TGCGCCAGCAGCCCAAGCGGGGGCAGGATTCAGTACTTC. The encoded protein is CASSPSGGRIQYF.

The chain combines TRBV9 with TRBJ2-3; 10 bases map to TRBD2. The CDR3 has 16 amino acids. Trimming at V came to 1 base and at J to 7 bases, leaving 9 bases not matched to a gene. The germline V gene encodes CDR1 SGDLS and CDR2 YYNGEE. CDR3 sequence: CASSVSSGGSIHTQYF. The CDR3 DNA follows: TGTGCCAGCAGCGTATCTAGCGGGGGTTCTATACATACGCAGTATTTT.

The rearrangement uses TRBV20-1 and TRBJ2-1; D might be TRBD1 (6 bases). Germline CDR1 and CDR2: DFQATT and SNEGSKA (reference sequence). The CDR3 length is 14 residues. Trimming took off 6 bases at V and 8 bases at J, with 20 bases between the two ends. CDR3 amino acids: CSAPGGSGVDEQFF. The CDR3 DNA reads as TGCAGTGCACCTGGGGGATCAGGGGTCGATGAGCAGTTCTTC.

The sample holds a few counts of this clonotype. The V gene is TRBV12-3 or TRBV12-4, the J gene TRBJ2-7, with 7 bases lining up with TRBD1. The CDR3 spans 13 residues. The trim removed 5 bases at V and 8 bases at J, leaving 9 bases unmatched. CDR3 sequence reads: CASSLQTGSQQYV. Here the CDR3 DNA reads TGTGCCAGCAGTCTTCAGACAGGGTCACAGCAGTACGTC.

This chain uses TRBV5-1 with TRBJ2-3; TRBD2 matches at 13 bases. The germline CDR1 and CDR2 sequences are SGHRS and YFSETQ. V lost 3 bases and J lost 6; bases outside the gene matches: 4. CDR3 length equals 15 residues. The CDR3 here is CASSYGTSGEDTQYF. CDR3 coding DNA: TGCGCCAGCAGCTATGGGACTAGCGGGGAGGATACGCAGTATTTT. The whole variable domain, remainder taken from reference TRBV5-1 and TRBJ2-3, is KAGVTQTPRYLIKTRGQQVTLSCSPISGHRSVSWYQQTPGQGLQFLFEYFSETQRNKGNFPGRFSGRQFSNSRSEMNVSTLELGDSALYLCASSYGTSGEDTQYFGPGTRLTVL.

The chain uses TRBV20-1 and TRBJ1-3; D may be TRBD1 (6 bases). The V end lost 5 bases, the J end lost 2 bases, and 10 bases lay between the germline ends. The CDR3 sequence is 13 residues long. Germline CDR1 is DFQATT and CDR2 is SNEGSKA (reference sequence). The CDR3 sequence is CSAAGATGNTIYF. The CDR3 DNA follows: TGCAGTGCTGCGGGGGCGACTGGAAACACCATATATTTT.

This rearrangement joins TRBV9 to TRBJ2-3; 11 bases are a match to TRBD2. Germline lookup yields CDR1 SGDLS and CDR2 YYNGEE. Losses at the gene ends were 4 bases for V and 4 bases for J; bases not matched to a gene: 8. There are 16 residues in the CDR3. The CDR3 DNA sequence: TGTGCCAGCAGCCCATACATTAGCGGGGGGGCAGATACGCAGTATTTT. Amino acids: CASSPYISGGADTQYF.

This clonotype was seen a few times. The chain uses TRBV7-9 and TRBJ2-7; weak D call: TRBD1 (5 bases). Looked up from germline, CDR1 is SEHNR and CDR2 is FQNEAQ (reference sequence). The CDR3 loop spans 12 amino acids. Trimming took 4 bases from V and 3 from J, leaving 7 bases between them. The CDR3 protein is CASSSGFYEQYV. In DNA form, the CDR3 reads TGTGCCAGCAGCTCAGGGTTCTACGAGCAGTACGTC.

As to this clonotype: At one end the junction does not follow the germline gene, possibly because of a read error. The CDR3 loop reads CACSRERGESPLHF. The CDR3 DNA reads TGTGCCTGCAGCCGAGAGAGGGGGGAATCACCCCTCCACTTT. This chain links TRBV7-2 with TRBJ1-6; tentative D call: TRBD1 (6 bases). CDR3 size: 14 residues. Germline values: CDR1 SGHTA, CDR2 FQGNSA.

This clonotype was counted between two and nine times. The V call is TRBV11-2, the J call TRBJ2-1; weak D call: TRBD2 (5 bases). The germline CDR1 and CDR2 sequences are SGHAT and FQNNGV. The CDR3 extends over 18 amino acids. Trimming cost V 2 bases and J 1 base, with 18 bases left between them. CDR3 in amino acids: CASSLYLLGIVSYNEQFF. CDR3 bases: TGTGCCAGCAGCTTATACCTACTAGGGATAGTGTCCTACAATGAGCAGTTCTTC.

The chain links TRBV7-8 to TRBJ2-7; 9 nucleotides align to TRBD2. V was pared by 5 bases and J by 2 bases, with 7 bases of the junction left unmatched. CDR1 and CDR2 from the germline V gene are SGHVS and FQNEAQ. The CDR3 totals 15 residues. CDR3 bases: TGTGCCAGCAGCACTCTAGCGGGGATCCCCTACGAGCAGTACGTC. Translating gives CASSTLAGIPYEQYV.

The chain carries TRBV7-3 and TRBJ1-6; 9 bases line up with TRBD1. The length of the CDR3 is 15 residues. Trimming removed 2 bases from V and 9 bases from J; junction bases left unmatched: 5. CDR1 is SGHTA, CDR2 FQGTGA, per germline. The CDR3 nucleotides read TGTGCCAGCAGCTTATCGGGACAGGGAAGTTCACCCCTCCACTTT. Encoded protein: CASSLSGQGSSPLHF.

This clonotype was found a few times. The V and J genes are TRBV20-1 and TRBJ2-5; 10 nucleotides line up with TRBD2. Per the germline V gene, CDR1 is DFQATT and CDR2 is SNEGSKA (reference sequence). Trimming at V came to 3 bases and at J to 3 bases, leaving 7 bases not matched to a gene. The CDR3 is 15 residues long. The CDR3 nucleotides read TGCAGTGCTAGCCTTAGCGGGGGGTCCAAAGAGACCCAGTACTTC. Translation: CSASLSGGSKETQYF.

This clonotype was seen more than once but under ten times. The chain employs TRBV20-1 and TRBJ2-7, with a tentative D call TRBD2 (5 bases). Germline assignment: CDR1 DFQATT and CDR2 SNEGSKA (reference sequence). Trimming took off 3 bases at V and 3 bases at J, with 12 bases between the two ends. CDR3 length: 13 residues. The CDR3 reads CSARIGRVYEQYF. The CDR3 coding sequence is TGCAGTGCTAGGATAGGGCGGGTCTACGAGCAGTACTTC.

The V and J genes are TRBV7-9 and TRBJ2-5; no definite D call. Germline-derived CDR1 and CDR2 are SEHNR and FQNEAQ (reference sequence). Trimming shortened V by 3 bases and J by 2 bases, and 10 bases separated the two germline ends. The CDR3 runs 14 residues. This chain's CDR3 is CASSFGHSQETQYF. In DNA form, the CDR3 reads TGTGCCAGCAGCTTTGGCCACAGTCAAGAGACCCAGTACTTC.

With regard to this clonotype: Compared with germline, one end of the junction differs, possibly owing to a read error. The V call is TRBV10-3, the J call TRBJ2-4; 8 bases align to TRBD1. Germline-derived CDR1 and CDR2 are ENHRY and SYGVKD. The CDR3 consists of 18 residues. DNA of the CDR3: TGTGCCAGCAGAATTCGCGGGACAGGAGAACTAGCCAAAAACATTCGGTACTTC. As protein: CASRIRGTGELAKNIRYF.

This clonotype appeared a few times. The V and J genes are TRBV28 and TRBJ1-1; D is unclear. Germline V CDR1 and CDR2: MDHEN, SYDVKM. V gave up 7 bases and J gave up 4 bases, with 7 bases separating them. The CDR3 is 11 amino acids. The CDR3 region is CASITGTEAFF. CDR3 DNA: TGTGCCAGCATCACGGGCACTGAAGCTTTCTTT.

This clonotype was detected a few times. The chain has TRBV12-3 or TRBV12-4 and TRBJ1-6, with D uncertain. The germline V and J ends were trimmed by 1 base and 5 bases, with 9 bases remaining between them. The CDR3 extends over 15 amino acids. The CDR3 reads CASSLEGSDNSPLHF. CDR3 DNA sequence: TGTGCCAGCAGTTTAGAGGGTTCGGATAATTCACCCCTCCACTTT.